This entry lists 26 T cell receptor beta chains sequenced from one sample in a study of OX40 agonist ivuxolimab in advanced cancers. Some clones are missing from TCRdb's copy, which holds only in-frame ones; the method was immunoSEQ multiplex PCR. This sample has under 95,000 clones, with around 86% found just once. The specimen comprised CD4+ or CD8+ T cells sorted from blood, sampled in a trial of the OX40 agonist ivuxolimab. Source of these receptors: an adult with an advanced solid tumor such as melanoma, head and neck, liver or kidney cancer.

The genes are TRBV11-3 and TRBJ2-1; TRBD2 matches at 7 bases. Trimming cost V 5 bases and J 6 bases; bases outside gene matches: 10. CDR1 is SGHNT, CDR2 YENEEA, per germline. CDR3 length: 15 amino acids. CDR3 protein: CASSPRLGGGNEQFF. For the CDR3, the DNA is TGTGCCAGCAGCCCGAGATTGGGGGGGGGCAATGAGCAGTTCTTC.

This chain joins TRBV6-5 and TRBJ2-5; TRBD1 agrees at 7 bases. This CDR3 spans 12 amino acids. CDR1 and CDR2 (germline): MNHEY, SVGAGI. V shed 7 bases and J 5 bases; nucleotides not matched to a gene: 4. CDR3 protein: CASTPDRETQYF. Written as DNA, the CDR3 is TGTGCCAGCACCCCGGACAGGGAGACCCAGTACTTC.

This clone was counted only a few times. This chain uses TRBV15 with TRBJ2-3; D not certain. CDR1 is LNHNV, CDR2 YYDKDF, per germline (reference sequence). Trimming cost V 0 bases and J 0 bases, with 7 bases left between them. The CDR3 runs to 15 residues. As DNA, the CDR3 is TGTGCCACCAGCAGAGATGGGCAGAGCACAGATACGCAGTATTTT. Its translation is CATSRDGQSTDTQYF.

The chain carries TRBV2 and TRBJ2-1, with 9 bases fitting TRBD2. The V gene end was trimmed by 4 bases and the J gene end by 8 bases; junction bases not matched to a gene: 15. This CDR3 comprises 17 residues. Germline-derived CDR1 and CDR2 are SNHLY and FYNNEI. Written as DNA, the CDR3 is TGTGCCAGCAGTGCCCTTATTAGCGGGAGAGGGTTGGATGAGCAGTTCTTC. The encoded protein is CASSALISGRGLDEQFF.

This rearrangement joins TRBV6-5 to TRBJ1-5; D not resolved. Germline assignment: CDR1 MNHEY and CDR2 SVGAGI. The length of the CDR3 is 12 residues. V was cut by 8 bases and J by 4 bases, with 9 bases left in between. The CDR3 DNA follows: TGTGCCAGCCTGCCTAGAAATCAGCCCCAGCATTTT. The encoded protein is CASLPRNQPQHF.

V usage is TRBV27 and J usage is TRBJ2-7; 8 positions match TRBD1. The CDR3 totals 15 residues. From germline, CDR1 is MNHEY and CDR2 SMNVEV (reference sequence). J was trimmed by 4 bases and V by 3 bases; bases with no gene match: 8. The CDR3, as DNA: TGTGCCAGCAGTTTTCGGAGGACAGGGAGTTACGAGCAGTACTTC. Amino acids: CASSFRRTGSYEQYF.

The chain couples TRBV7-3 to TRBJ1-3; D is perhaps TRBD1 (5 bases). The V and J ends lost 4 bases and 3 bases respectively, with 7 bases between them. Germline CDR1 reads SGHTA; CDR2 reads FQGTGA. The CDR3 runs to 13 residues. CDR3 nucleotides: TGTGCCAGCAGCTCAGGGTATGGAAACACCATATATTTT. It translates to CASSSGYGNTIYF.

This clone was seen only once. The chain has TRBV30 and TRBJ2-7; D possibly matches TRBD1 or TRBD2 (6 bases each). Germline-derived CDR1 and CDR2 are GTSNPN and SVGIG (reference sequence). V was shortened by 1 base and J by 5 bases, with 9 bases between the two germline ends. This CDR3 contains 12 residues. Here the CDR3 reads CAWSDGGDEQYF. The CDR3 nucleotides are TGTGCCTGGAGTGACGGGGGCGACGAGCAGTACTTC.

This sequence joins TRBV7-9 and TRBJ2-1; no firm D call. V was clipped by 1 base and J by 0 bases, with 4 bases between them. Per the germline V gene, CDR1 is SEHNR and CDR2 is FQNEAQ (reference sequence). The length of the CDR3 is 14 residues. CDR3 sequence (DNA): TGTGCCAGCAGCTTAGGAGCCTCCTACAATGAGCAGTTCTTC. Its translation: CASSLGASYNEQFF.

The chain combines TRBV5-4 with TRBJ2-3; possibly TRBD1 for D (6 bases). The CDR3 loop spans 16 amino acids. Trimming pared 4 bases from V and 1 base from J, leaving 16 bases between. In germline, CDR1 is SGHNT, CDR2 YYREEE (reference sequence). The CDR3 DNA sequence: TGTGCCAGCAGCGCCCCCCGGGACATCGGCACAGATACGCAGTATTTT. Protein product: CASSAPRDIGTDTQYF. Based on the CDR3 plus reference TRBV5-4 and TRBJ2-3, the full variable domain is ETGVTQSPTHLIKTRGQQVTLRCSSQSGHNTVSWYQQALGQGPQFIFQYYREEENGRGNFPPRFSGLQFPNYSSELNVNALELDDSALYLCASSAPRDIGTDTQYFGPGTRLTVL.

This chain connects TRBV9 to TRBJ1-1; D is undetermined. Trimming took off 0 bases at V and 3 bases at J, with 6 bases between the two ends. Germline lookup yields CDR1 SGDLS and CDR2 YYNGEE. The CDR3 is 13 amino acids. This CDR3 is CASSVDGYTEAFF. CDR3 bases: TGTGCCAGCAGCGTAGACGGATACACTGAAGCTTTCTTT.

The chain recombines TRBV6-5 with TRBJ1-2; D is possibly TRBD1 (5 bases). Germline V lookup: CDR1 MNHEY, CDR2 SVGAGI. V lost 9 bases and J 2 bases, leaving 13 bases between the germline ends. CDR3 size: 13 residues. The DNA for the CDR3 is TGTGCCAGTCGGACAATAAGGAACTATGGCTACACCTTC. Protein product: CASRTIRNYGYTF.

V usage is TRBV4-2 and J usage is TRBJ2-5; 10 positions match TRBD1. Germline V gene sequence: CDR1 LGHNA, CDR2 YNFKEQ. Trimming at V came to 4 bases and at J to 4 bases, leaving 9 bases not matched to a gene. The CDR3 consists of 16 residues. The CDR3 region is CASSLTGTGEGETQYF. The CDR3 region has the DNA TGTGCCAGCAGCCTAACCGGGACAGGGGAAGGAGAGACCCAGTACTTC.

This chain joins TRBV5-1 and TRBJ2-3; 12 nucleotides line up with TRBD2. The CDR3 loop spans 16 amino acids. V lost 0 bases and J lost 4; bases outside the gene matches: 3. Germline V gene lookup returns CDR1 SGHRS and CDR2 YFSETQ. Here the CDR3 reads CASSLASGRAADTQYF. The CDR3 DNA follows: TGCGCCAGCAGCTTGGCTAGCGGGAGGGCCGCAGATACGCAGTATTTT. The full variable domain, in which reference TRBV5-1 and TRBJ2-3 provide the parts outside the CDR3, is KAGVTQTPRYLIKTRGQQVTLSCSPISGHRSVSWYQQTPGQGLQFLFEYFSETQRNKGNFPGRFSGRQFSNSRSEMNVSTLELGDSALYLCASSLASGRAADTQYFGPGTRLTVL.

CDR3 sequence: CASSHRGLNYGYTF. The DNA for the CDR3 is TGTGCCAGCAGTCACAGGGGTCTAAACTATGGCTACACCTTC. The chain combines TRBV28 with TRBJ1-2; 7 positions agree with TRBD1. With V trimmed by 5 bases and J by 2 bases, 5 bases remained unmatched. Germline V gives CDR1 MDHEN, CDR2 SYDVKM. This CDR3 comprises 14 residues.

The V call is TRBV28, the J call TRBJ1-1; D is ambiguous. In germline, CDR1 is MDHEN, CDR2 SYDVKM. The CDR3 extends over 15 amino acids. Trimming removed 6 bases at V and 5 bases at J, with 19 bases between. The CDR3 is CASRYFKAGRTEAFF. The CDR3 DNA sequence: TGTGCCAGCAGGTACTTCAAGGCTGGGCGAACTGAAGCTTTCTTT.

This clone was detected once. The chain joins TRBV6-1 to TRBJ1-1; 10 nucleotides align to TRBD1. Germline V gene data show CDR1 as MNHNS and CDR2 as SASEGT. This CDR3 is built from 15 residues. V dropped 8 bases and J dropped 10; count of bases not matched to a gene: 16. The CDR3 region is CASSTRDRGQRGAFF. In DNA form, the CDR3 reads TGTGCCAGCTCTACCCGGGACAGGGGACAAAGAGGAGCTTTCTTT.

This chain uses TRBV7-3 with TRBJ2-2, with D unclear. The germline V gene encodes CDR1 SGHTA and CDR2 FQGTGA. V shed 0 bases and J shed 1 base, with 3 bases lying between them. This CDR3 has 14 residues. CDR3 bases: TGTGCCAGCAGCTTAACTTGGAACACCGGGGAGCTGTTTTTT. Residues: CASSLTWNTGELFF. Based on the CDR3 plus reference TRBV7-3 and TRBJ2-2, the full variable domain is GAGVSQTPSNKVTEKGKYVELRCDPISGHTALYWYRQSLGQGPEFLIYFQGTGAADDSGLPNDRFFAVRPEGSVSTLKIQRTERGDSAVYLCASSLTWNTGELFFGEGSRLTVL.

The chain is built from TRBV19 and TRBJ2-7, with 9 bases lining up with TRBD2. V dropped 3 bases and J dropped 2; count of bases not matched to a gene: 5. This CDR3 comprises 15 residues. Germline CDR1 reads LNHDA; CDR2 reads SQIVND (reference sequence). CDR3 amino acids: CASSISGSGTYEQYF. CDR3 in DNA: TGTGCCAGTAGTATTAGCGGGAGCGGTACCTACGAGCAGTACTTC.

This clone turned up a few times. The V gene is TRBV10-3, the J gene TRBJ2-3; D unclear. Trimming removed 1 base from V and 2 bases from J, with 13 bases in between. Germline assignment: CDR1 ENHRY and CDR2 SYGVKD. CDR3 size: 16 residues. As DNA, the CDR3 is TGTGCCATCAGTGAGTTGACCGACGGATCCACAGATACGCAGTATTTT. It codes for CAISELTDGSTDTQYF.

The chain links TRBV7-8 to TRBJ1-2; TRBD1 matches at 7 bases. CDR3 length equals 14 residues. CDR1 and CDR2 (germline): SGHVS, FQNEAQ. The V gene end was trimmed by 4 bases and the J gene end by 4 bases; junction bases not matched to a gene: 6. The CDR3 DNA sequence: TGTGCCAGCAGCTCGACAGGGAACACCTATGGCTACACCTTC. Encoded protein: CASSSTGNTYGYTF.

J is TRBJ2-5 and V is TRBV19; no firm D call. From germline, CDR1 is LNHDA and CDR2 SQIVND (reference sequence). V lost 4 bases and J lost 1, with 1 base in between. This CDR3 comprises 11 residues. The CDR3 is CASSTQETQYF. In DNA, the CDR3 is TGTGCCAGTAGTACCCAAGAGACCCAGTACTTC.

The CDR3 DNA follows: TGTGCCAGCAGCTTGCCGGAGGGGCAGAATTCACCCCTCCACTTT. The encoded protein is CASSLPEGQNSPLHF. This sequence joins TRBV5-4 and TRBJ1-6; TRBD1 might be the D (5 bases). The V gene's germline CDR1 is SGHNT and CDR2 YYREEE (reference sequence). This CDR3 contains 15 residues. Trimming pared 1 base from V and 7 bases from J, leaving 12 bases between. The complete variable domain, with remaining parts taken from reference TRBV5-4 and TRBJ1-6, reads ETGVTQSPTHLIKTRGQQVTLRCSSQSGHNTVSWYQQALGQGPQFIFQYYREEENGRGNFPPRFSGLQFPNYSSELNVNALELDDSALYLCASSLPEGQNSPLHFGNGTRLTVT.

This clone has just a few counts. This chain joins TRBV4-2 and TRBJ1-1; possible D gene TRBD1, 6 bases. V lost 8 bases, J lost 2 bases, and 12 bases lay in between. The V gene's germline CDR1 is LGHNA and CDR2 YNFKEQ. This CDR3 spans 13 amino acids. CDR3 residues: CASGRTVNTEAFF. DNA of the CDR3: TGTGCCAGCGGGCGGACAGTAAACACTGAAGCTTTCTTT.

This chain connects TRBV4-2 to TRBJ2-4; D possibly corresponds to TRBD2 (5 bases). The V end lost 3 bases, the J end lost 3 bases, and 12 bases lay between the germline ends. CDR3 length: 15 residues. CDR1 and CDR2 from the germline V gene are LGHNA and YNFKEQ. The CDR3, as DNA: TGTGCCAGCAGCCACACGGGATGGGACAAAAACATTCAGTACTTC. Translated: CASSHTGWDKNIQYF.

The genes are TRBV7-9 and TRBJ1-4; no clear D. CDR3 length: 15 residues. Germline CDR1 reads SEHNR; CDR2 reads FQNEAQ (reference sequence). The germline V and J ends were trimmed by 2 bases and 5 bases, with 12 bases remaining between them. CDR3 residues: CASSLITSGNEKLFF. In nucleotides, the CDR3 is TGTGCCAGCAGCTTAATCACCTCGGGGAATGAAAAACTGTTTTTT.